This TCR beta chain was sequenced in a study of blood T cell repertoires in COVID-19. On the study more broadly: Whether acute or convalescent, the COVID-19 samples came from the United States, Italy and Spain.

Per the original data handling: Counts of nucleated cells, estimated from reference gene primer amplification, were obtained. Clones were sequenced by immunoSEQ multiplex PCR, and TCRdb holds only the in-frame ones, with some missing. D and trimming come from the DNA, and the V and J calls and clone size come from that table. The table records over 150,000 clones, approximately 90% of them present only once. Seattle patients were enrolled during active infection and followed longitudinally. The CDR3 extends over 16 amino acids. The germline CDR1 and CDR2 sequences are LGHDT and YNNKEL (reference sequence). The germline V and J ends were trimmed by 1 base and 5 bases, with 15 bases remaining between them.

The sequenced sample consisted of peripheral blood. This sequence originates from a woman in her 70s with COVID-19, enrolled during active disease. The chain joins TRBV3-1 (or the pseudogene TRBV3-2) to TRBJ2-1; weak D call: TRBD2 (6 bases). DNA of the CDR3: TGTGCCAGCAGCCAAGGCAACCTAGCGACACACAATGAGCAGTTCTTC. It translates to CASSQGNLATHNEQFF.